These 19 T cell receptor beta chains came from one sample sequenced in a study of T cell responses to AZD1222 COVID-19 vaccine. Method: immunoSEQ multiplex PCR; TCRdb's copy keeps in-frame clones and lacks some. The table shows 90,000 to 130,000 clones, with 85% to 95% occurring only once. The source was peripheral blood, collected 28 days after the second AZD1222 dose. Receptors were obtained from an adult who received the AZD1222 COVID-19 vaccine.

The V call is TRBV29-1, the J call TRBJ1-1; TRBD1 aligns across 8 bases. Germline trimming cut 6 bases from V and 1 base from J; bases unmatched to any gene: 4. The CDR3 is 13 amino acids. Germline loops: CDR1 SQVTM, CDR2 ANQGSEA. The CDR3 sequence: CSVRTGTNTEAFF. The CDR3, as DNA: TGCAGCGTGCGGACAGGGACGAACACTGAAGCTTTCTTT.

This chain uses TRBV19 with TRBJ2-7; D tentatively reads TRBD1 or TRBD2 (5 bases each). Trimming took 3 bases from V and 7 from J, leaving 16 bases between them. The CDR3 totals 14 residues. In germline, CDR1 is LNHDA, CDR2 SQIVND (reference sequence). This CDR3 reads CASSIADGAKEQYF. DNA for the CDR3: TGTGCCAGTAGTATTGCGGACGGGGCCAAAGAGCAGTACTTC.

The CDR3 region is CASSWGDRGHEQYF. In DNA, the CDR3 is TGTGCCAGCAGCTGGGGGGACAGGGGCCACGAGCAGTACTTC. The chain links TRBV7-9 to TRBJ2-7; 10 bases map to TRBD1. V was pared by 4 bases and J by 5 bases, with 5 bases of the junction left unmatched. The CDR3 extends over 14 amino acids. Germline loops: CDR1 SEHNR, CDR2 FQNEAQ (reference sequence).

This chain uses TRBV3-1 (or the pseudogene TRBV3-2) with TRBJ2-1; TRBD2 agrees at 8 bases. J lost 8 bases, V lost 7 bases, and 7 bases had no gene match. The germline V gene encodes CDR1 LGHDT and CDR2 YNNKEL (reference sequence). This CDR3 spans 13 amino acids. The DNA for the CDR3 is TGTGCCAGCATTGGGACTAGGATGGATGAGCAGTTCTTC. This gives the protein CASIGTRMDEQFF.

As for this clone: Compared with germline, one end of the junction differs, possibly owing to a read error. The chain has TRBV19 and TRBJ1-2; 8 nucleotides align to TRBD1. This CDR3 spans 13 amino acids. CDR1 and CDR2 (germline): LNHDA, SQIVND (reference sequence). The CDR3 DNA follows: TGTGCAAGTACTCAGGGGGCTAGGTATGGCTACACCTTC. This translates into CASTQGARYGYTF.

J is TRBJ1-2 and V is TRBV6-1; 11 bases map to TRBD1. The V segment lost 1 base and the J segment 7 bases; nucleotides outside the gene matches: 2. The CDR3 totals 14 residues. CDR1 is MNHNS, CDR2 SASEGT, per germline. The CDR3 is CASSEGTGGSGYTF. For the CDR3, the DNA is TGTGCCAGCAGTGAAGGGACAGGGGGCTCTGGCTACACCTTC.

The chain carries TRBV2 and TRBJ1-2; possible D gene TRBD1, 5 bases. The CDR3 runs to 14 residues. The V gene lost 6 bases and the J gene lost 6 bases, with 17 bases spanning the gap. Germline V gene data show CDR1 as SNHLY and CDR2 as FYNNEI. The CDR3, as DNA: TGTGCCAGCAGGCCCAGGGAGATGAAAAATGGCTACACCTTC. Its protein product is CASRPREMKNGYTF.

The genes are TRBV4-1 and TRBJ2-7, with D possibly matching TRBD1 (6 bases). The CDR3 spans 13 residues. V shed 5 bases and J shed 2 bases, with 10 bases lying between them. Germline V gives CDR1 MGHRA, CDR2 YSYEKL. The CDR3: CASSVTGTYEQYF. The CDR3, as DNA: TGCGCCAGCAGCGTGACAGGTACCTACGAGCAGTACTTC.

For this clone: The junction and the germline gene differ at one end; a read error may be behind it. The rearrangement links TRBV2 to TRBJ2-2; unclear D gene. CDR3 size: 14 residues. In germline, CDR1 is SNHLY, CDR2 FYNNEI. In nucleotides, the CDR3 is TGTGCCAGCCGTGAGAATGCGAACACCGGGGAGCTGTTTTTT. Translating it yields CASRENANTGELFF.

The CDR3 protein is CASSFDIRSGPDTIYF. Written as DNA, the CDR3 is TGTGCCAGCAGCTTTGATATTCGTTCGGGGCCGGACACCATATATTTT. V gene TRBV12-1 combines with J gene TRBJ1-3. TRBV12-1 constitutes a pseudogene. This CDR3 spans 16 amino acids.

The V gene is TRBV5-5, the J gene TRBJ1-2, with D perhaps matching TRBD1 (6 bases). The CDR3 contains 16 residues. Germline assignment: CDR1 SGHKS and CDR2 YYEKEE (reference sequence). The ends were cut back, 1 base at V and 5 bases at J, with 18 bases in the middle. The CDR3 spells CASSLLGALNDYGYTF. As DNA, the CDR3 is TGTGCCAGCAGCTTGTTGGGGGCGCTAAATGATTATGGCTACACCTTC.

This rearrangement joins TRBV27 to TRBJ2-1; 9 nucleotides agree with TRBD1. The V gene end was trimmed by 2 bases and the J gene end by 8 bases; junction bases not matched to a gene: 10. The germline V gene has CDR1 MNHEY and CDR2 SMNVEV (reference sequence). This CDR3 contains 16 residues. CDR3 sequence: CASSLSGDRVNDEQFF. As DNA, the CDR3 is TGTGCCAGCAGTTTAAGCGGGGACAGGGTTAACGATGAGCAGTTCTTC.

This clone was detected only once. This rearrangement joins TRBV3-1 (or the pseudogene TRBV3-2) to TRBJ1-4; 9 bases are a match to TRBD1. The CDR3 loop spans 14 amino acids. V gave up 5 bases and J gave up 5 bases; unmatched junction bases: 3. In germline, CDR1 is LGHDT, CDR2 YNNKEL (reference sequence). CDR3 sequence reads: CASSSTGGNEKLFF. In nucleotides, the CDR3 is TGTGCCAGCAGCTCCACAGGGGGCAATGAAAAACTGTTTTTT.

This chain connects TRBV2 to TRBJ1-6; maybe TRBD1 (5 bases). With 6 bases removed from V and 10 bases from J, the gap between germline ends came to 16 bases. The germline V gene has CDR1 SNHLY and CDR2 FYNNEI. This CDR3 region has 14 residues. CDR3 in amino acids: CASSTDSGNSPLHF. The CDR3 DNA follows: TGTGCCAGCAGCACCGACTCAGGGAACTCACCCCTCCACTTT.

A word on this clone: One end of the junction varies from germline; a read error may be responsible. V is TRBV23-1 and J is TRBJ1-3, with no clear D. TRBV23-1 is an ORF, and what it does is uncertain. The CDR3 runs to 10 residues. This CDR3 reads CASSQIPAHF. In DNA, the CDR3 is TGCGCCAGCAGTCAAATCCCCGCCCATTTT.

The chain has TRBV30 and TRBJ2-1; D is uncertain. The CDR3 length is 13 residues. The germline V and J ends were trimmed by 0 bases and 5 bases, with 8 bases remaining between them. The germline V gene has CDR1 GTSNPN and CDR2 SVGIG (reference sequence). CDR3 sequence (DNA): TGTGCCTGGAGTGTACTGGAAGACAATGAGCAGTTCTTC. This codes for CAWSVLEDNEQFF.

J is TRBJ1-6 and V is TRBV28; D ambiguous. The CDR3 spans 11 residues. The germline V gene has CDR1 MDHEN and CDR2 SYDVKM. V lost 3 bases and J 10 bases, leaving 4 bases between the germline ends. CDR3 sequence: CASSFASPLHF. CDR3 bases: TGTGCCAGCAGTTTTGCCTCACCCCTCCACTTT.

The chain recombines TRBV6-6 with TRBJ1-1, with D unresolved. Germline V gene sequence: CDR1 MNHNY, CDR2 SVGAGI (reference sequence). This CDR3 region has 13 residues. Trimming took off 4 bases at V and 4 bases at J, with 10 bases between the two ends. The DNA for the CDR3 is TGTGCCAGCAGTTTGGAAGGGAGCACTGAAGCTTTCTTT. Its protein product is CASSLEGSTEAFF.

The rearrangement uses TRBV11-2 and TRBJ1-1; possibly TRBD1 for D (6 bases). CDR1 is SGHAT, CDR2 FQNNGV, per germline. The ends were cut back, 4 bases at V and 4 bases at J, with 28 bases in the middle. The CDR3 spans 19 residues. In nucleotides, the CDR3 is TGTGCCAGCAGCTCCTATCCCGGGGGCGGTAGTACCGGGGGCACTGAAGCTTTCTTT. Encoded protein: CASSSYPGGGSTGGTEAFF.